The TCR beta chain described here comes from a study of PD-L1 blockade in urothelial cancer. On the study more broadly: At 6 weeks and at 3 weeks (second dose) after treatment start, blood was analyzed. T cells were recovered from blood samples at a median of approximately 150,000.

Study results and limitations: Pretreatment peripheral blood TCR clonality that fell below the median predicted better survival among the patients studied.

Assay used: immunoSEQ multiplex PCR; TCRdb lists only in-frame clones, some missing. Altogether tens of thousands of clones are present, approximately 86% being singletons, with the ten largest covering 1.8%. Germline CDR1 reads SGDLS; CDR2 reads YYNGEE. This CDR3 comprises 14 residues. V trimming: 3 bases; J trimming: 1 base; junction bases outside the gene matches: 3. Details on this clone: Its specificity is unknown.

The TCR was taken from a man aged 50-60 years with urothelial cancer. This chain uses TRBV9 with TRBJ2-5, with 7 positions matching TRBD2. The source material was PBMCs, sampled around atezolizumab (anti-PD-L1) treatment. The CDR3 DNA is TGTGCCAGCAGCGCCCTAGCGGTCCAAGAGACCCAGTACTTC. As protein: CASSALAVQETQYF. Looking up the rest from reference TRBV9 and TRBJ2-5 gives the full variable domain: DSGVTQTPKHLITATGQRVTLRCSPRSGDLSVYWYQQSLDQGLQFLIQYYNGEERAKGNILERFSAQQFPDLHSELNLSSLELGDSALYFCASSALAVQETQYFGPGTRLLVL.